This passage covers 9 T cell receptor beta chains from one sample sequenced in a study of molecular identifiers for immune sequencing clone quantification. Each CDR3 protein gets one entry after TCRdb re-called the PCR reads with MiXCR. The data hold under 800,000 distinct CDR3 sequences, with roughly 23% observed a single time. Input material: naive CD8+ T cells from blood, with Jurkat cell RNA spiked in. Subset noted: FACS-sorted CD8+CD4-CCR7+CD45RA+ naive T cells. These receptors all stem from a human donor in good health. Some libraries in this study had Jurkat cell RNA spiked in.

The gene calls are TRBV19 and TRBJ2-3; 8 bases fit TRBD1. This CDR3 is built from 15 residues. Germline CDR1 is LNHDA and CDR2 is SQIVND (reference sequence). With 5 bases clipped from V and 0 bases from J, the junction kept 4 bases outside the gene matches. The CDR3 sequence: CASSVWTGSTDTQYF. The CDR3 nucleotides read TGTGCCAGTAGTGTATGGACAGGGAGCACAGATACGCAGTATTTT.

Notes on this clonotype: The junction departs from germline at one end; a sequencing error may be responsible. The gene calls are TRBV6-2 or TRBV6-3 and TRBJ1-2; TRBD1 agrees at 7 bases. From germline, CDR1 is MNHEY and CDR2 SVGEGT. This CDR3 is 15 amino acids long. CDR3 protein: CASSYWDSTNYGYTF. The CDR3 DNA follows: TGTGCCAGCAGCTACTGGGACAGCACTAACTATGGCTACACCTTC.

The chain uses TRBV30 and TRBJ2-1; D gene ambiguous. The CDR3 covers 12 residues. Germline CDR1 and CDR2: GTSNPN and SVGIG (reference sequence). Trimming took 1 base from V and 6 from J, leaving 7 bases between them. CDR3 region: CAWSGTLNEQFF. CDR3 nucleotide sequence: TGTGCCTGGAGTGGCACGCTCAATGAGCAGTTCTTC.

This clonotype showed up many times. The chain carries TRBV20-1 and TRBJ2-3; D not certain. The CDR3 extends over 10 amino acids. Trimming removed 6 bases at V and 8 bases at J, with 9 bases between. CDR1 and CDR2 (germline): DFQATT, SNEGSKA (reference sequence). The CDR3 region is CSARMGTQYF. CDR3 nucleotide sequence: TGCAGTGCCCGGATGGGTACGCAGTATTTT.

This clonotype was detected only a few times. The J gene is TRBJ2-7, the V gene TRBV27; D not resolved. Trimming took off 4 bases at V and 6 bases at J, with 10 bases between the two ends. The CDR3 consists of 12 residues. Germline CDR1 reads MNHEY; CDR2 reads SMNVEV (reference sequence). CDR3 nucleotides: TGTGCCAGCAGTTCCCGATTCTCCGAGCAGTACTTC. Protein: CASSSRFSEQYF.

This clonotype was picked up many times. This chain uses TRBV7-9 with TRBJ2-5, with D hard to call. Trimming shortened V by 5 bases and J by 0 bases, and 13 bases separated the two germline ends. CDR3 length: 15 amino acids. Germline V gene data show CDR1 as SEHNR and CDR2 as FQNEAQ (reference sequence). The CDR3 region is CASSPATRYQETQYF. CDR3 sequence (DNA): TGTGCCAGCAGCCCCGCGACTCGGTACCAAGAGACCCAGTACTTC. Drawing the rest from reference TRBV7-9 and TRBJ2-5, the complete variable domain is DTGVSQNPRHKITKRGQNVTFRCDPISEHNRLYWYRQTLGQGPEFLTYFQNEAQLEKSRLLSDRFSAERPKGSFSTLEIQRTEQGDSAMYLCASSPATRYQETQYFGPGTRLLVL.

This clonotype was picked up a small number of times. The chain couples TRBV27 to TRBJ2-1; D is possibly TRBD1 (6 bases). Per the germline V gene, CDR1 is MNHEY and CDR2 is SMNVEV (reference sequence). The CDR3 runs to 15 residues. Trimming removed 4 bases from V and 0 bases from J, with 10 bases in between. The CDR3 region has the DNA TGTGCCAGCAGTTCGGACAGCAACTCCTACAATGAGCAGTTCTTC. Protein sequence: CASSSDSNSYNEQFF.

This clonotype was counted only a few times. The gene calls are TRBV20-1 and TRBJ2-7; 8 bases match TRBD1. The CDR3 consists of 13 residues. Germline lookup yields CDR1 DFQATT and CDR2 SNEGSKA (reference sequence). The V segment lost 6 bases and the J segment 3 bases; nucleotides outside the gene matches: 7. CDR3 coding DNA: TGCAGTGCACCGACAGGGGCCAACTACGAGCAGTACTTC. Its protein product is CSAPTGANYEQYF.

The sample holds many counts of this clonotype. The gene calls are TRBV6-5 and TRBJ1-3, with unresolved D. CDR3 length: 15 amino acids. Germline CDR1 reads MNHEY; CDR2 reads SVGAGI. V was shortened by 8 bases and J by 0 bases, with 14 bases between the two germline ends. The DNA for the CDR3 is TGTGCCAGCTCACGCCAAAGCCCCTCTGGAAACACCATATATTTT. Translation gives CASSRQSPSGNTIYF.